Listed below are T cell receptor beta chains from one sample, sequenced in a study of cytomegalovirus exposure and HLA in healthy donors. TCRdb keeps only in-frame clones here, not all; method: immunoSEQ multiplex PCR. Listed are roughly 140,000 clones; 0.8% to 1% falls within the top ten. Sample: PBMCs. The receptors originated from a male donor in good health and CMV-seronegative. Both conserved end residues are part of each CDR3. The order of the fields is D gene, J gene, V gene, CDR3 protein, CDR3 DNA. The D gene is left open where the match is weak.

.	TRBJ2-2	TRBV4-1	CASSQDITTNTGELFF	TGCGCCAGCAGCCAAGATATAACTACCAACACCGGGGAGCTGTTTTTT
.	TRBJ1-2	TRBV4-2	CASSQALSRQAAGNYGYTF	TGTGCCAGCAGCCAGGCCCTCTCCCGACAGGCCGCTGGAAACTATGGCTACACCTTC
.	TRBJ1-1	TRBV19	CASSITVKTEAFF	TGTGCCAGTAGTATAACGGTGAAAACTGAAGCTTTCTTT
.	TRBJ2-5	TRBV19	CASGQPWETQYF	TGTGCCAGTGGACAGCCATGGGAGACCCAGTACTTC
TRBD2	TRBJ2-3	TRBV5-8	CASSVAGALTDTQYF	TGTGCCAGCAGCGTAGCGGGGGCCCTCACAGATACGCAGTATTTT
.	TRBJ1-1	TRBV30	CAWSLHRNTEAFF	TGTGCCTGGAGTCTCCACAGGAACACTGAAGCTTTCTTT
.	TRBJ1-3	TRBV7-9	CASRLTSGNTIYF	TGTGCCAGCAGGTTGACATCGGGAAACACCATATATTTT
.	TRBJ1-2	TRBV4-2	CASSQVPQGDHGYTF	TGTGCCAGCAGCCAAGTCCCACAGGGAGATCATGGCTACACCTTC
TRBD1	TRBJ2-7	TRBV29-1	CSVPGTETYEQYF	TGCAGCGTTCCCGGGACAGAGACCTACGAGCAGTACTTC
TRBD2	TRBJ2-1	TRBV29-1	CSVLNRGLAVFDEQFF	TGCAGCGTTCTAAATAGGGGACTAGCGGTATTCGATGAGCAGTTCTTC
TRBD2	TRBJ2-7	TRBV7-9	CASSGEGSGRLEQYF	TGTGCCAGCAGCGGGGAGGGCAGCGGGAGGCTCGAGCAGTACTTC
.	TRBJ1-1	TRBV28	CASSFADSAEAFF	TGTGCCAGCAGTTTTGCTGACTCTGCTGAAGCTTTCTTT
.	TRBJ2-7	TRBV7-9	CASTSERFSLYEQYF	TGTGCCAGCACCTCCGAGCGGTTTTCGCTCTACGAGCAGTACTTC
.	TRBJ1-6	TRBV6-5	CASSLQGAYNSPLHF	TGTGCCAGCAGTCTACAGGGAGCCTATAATTCACCCCTCCACTTT
.	TRBJ1-1	TRBV5-1	CASSLGGNTEAFF	TGCGCCAGCAGCTTAGGGGGTAACACTGAAGCTTTCTTT
TRBD1	TRBJ1-2	TRBV9	CASSVDRGYGYTF	TGTGCCAGCAGCGTTGACAGGGGCTATGGCTACACCTTC
TRBD2	TRBJ2-7	TRBV6-6	CASSYEGLAGDEQYF	TGTGCCAGCAGTTACGAGGGACTAGCGGGAGACGAGCAGTACTTC
TRBD1	TRBJ2-1	TRBV5-1	CASSLGQGDDNEQFF	TGCGCCAGCAGCTTAGGACAGGGGGACGACAATGAGCAGTTCTTC
TRBD2	TRBJ2-1	TRBV6-5	CASSWQLLAGYNEQFF	TGTGCCAGCAGTTGGCAGCTACTAGCGGGCTACAATGAGCAGTTCTTC
.	TRBJ1-1	TRBV6-5	CASSYLTIGVNTEAFF	TGTGCCAGCAGTTACTTAACCATAGGGGTAAACACTGAAGCTTTCTTT
.	TRBJ1-2	TRBV9	CASSSGGGVHNYGYTF	TGTGCCAGCAGCTCCGGTGGGGGGGTGCATAACTATGGCTACACCTTC
.	TRBJ1-1	TRBV30	CAWSVGQGTEAFF	TGTGCCTGGAGTGTAGGACAAGGCACTGAAGCTTTCTTT
.	TRBJ1-1	TRBV19	CASSMKMAGVLMNTEAFF	TGTGCCAGTAGTATGAAAATGGCGGGGGTACTCATGAACACTGAAGCTTTCTTT
.	TRBJ1-2	TRBV6-5	CASTQGGGYTF	TGTGCCAGCACCCAAGGGGGTGGCTACACCTTC
.	TRBJ1-4	TRBV7-8	CASSLVPGMKEKLFF	TGTGCCAGCAGCTTAGTTCCGGGAATGAAAGAAAAACTGTTTTTT
.	TRBJ2-7	TRBV9	CASSPQGSTYEQYF	TGTGCCAGCAGCCCCCAGGGGAGCACCTACGAGCAGTACTTC
TRBD1	TRBJ1-4	TRBV9	CASSVGGQAFITNEKLFF	TGTGCCAGCAGCGTAGGGGGACAGGCCTTCATAACTAATGAAAAACTGTTTTTT
TRBD1	TRBJ2-3	TRBV19	CASSMVQGSTDTQYF	TGTGCCAGTAGTATGGTACAGGGGAGCACAGATACGCAGTATTTT
.	TRBJ2-2	TRBV9	CASSVGLRVKADELFF	TGTGCCAGCAGCGTAGGACTACGGGTAAAGGCAGACGAGCTGTTTTTT
TRBD1	TRBJ2-7	TRBV30	CAWSLTGDYEQYF	TGTGCCTGGAGTCTTACAGGGGACTACGAGCAGTACTTC
.	TRBJ1-6	TRBV9	CASSYRGAVNSPLHF	TGTGCCAGCAGCTACCGGGGGGCCGTTAATTCACCCCTCCACTTT
TRBD1	TRBJ2-3	TRBV6-1	CASSATGALSTDTQYF	TGTGCCAGCAGTGCGACAGGGGCCTTAAGCACAGATACGCAGTATTTT
.	TRBJ2-3	TRBV7-7	CASSSNLGTTDTQYF	TGTGCCAGCAGCTCGAACCTCGGGACTACAGATACGCAGTATTTT
TRBD2	TRBJ2-7	TRBV5-1	CASSLRTSGGYEQYF	TGCGCCAGCAGCCTTAGGACTAGCGGGGGTTACGAGCAGTACTTC
.	TRBJ1-1	TRBV5-1	CASSPGGNTEAFF	TGCGCCAGCAGCCCGGGAGGGAACACTGAAGCTTTCTTT
TRBD1	TRBJ2-7	TRBV7-9	CASSAGGYEQYF	TGTGCCAGCAGTGCAGGGGGCTACGAGCAGTACTTC
.	TRBJ1-1	TRBV10-3	CAISESGGANTEAFF	TGTGCCATCAGTGAGTCGGGGGGAGCCAACACTGAAGCTTTCTTT
.	TRBJ2-7	TRBV15	CATSPRPGSATYEQYF	TGTGCCACCAGCCCTCGTCCGGGGTCGGCAACCTACGAGCAGTACTTC
.	TRBJ2-4	TRBV6-5	CASRGGAAKNIQYF	TGTGCCAGCCGAGGAGGGGCAGCCAAAAACATTCAGTACTTC
TRBD2	TRBJ2-1	TRBV5-1	CASSLTSGSYNEQFF	TGCGCCAGCAGCTTGACTAGCGGCTCCTACAATGAGCAGTTCTTC
TRBD2	TRBJ2-3	TRBV5-1	CASRPGLAGASTDTQYF	TGCGCCAGCAGGCCGGGACTAGCGGGAGCTAGCACAGATACGCAGTATTTT